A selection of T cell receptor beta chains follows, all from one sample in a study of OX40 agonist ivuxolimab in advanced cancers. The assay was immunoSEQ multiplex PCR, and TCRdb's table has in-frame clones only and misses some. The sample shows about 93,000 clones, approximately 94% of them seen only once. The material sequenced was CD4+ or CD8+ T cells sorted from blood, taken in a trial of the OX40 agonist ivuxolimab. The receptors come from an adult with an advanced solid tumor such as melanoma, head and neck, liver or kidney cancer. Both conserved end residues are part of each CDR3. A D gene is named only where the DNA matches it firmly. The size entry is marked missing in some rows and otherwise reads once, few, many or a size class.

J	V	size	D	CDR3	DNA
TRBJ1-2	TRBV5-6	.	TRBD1	CASSLEQGPYGYTF	TGTGCCAGCAGCTTGGAACAGGGGCCCTATGGCTACACCTTC
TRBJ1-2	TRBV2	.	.	CASSEALRGPGGYTF	TGTGCCAGCAGTGAAGCGCTTCGAGGGCCGGGTGGCTACACCTTC
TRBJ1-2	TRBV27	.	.	CASSLRQKNGYTF	TGTGCCAGCAGTTTAAGACAGAAAAATGGCTACACCTTC
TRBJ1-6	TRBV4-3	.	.	CASSQDRGWNSPLHF	TGCGCCAGCAGCCAAGACAGGGGTTGGAATTCACCCCTCCACTTT
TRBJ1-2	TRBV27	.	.	CASSSAGEFPYGYTF	TGTGCCAGCAGTTCGGCAGGGGAGTTTCCTTATGGCTACACCTTC
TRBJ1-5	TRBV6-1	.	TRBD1	CASSERGTGEGQPQHF	TGTGCCAGCAGTGAAAGGGGCACAGGGGAGGGTCAGCCCCAGCATTTT
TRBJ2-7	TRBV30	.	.	CAYHPRSSYEQYF	TGTGCCTACCACCCCAGGAGCTCCTACGAGCAGTACTTC
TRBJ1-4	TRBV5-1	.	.	CASSQGEKLFF	TGCGCCAGCTCCCAAGGGGAAAAACTGTTTTTT
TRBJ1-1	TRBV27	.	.	CASSFGTEAFF	TGTGCCAGCAGTTTCGGGACTGAAGCTTTCTTT
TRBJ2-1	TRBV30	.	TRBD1	CAWSVGDRVLGSEQFF	TGTGCCTGGAGTGTAGGGGACAGGGTTTTGGGGAGTGAGCAGTTCTTC
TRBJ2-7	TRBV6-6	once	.	CASSYGGWGEQYF	TGTGCCAGCAGTTACGGCGGCTGGGGGGAGCAGTACTTC
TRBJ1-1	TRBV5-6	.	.	CASSLGPNTEAFF	TGTGCCAGCAGCTTGGGACCGAACACTGAAGCTTTCTTT
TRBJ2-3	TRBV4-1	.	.	CASSQEKGVDTQYF	TGCGCCAGCAGCCAAGAGAAGGGAGTAGATACGCAGTATTTT
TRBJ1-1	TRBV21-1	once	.	CASSKGTGGDWGTEAFF	TGTGCCAGCAGCAAAGGGACAGGGGGCGATTGGGGCACTGAAGCTTTCTTT
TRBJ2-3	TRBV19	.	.	CASSIALTDTQYF	TGTGCCAGTAGTATAGCCCTCACAGATACGCAGTATTTT
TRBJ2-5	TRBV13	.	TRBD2	CASSPGTSGTETQYF	TGTGCCAGCAGCCCCGGGACTAGCGGGACCGAGACCCAGTACTTC
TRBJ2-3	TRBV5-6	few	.	CASREGADTQYF	TGTGCCAGCAGGGAGGGGGCAGATACGCAGTATTTT
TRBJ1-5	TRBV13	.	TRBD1	CASSLGQGLGQPQHF	TGTGCCAGCAGCTTAGGACAGGGGTTGGGTCAGCCCCAGCATTTT
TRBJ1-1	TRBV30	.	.	CAWSWGVGTEAFF	TGTGCCTGGAGTTGGGGGGTGGGCACTGAAGCTTTCTTT
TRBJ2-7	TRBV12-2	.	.	CASRFSGAIYEQYF	TGTGCAAGTCGCTTCTCAGGGGCGATTTACGAGCAGTACTTC
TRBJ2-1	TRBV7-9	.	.	CASSSARNEQFF	TGTGCCAGCAGCTCGGCGCGAAATGAGCAGTTCTTC
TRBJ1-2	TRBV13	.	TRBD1	CASSPQTGEHGYTF	TGTGCCAGCAGCCCGCAAACAGGGGAACATGGCTACACCTTC
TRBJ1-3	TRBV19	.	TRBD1	CASSPDRWGNWSGNTIYF	TGTGCCAGTAGTCCGGACAGGTGGGGGAATTGGTCCGGCAACACCATATATTTT
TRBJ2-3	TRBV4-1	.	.	CASSQKTSGDTQYF	TGCGCCAGCAGCCAAAAGACTAGTGGAGATACGCAGTATTTT
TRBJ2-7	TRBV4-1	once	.	CASSPIQGYEQYF	TGCGCCAGCAGCCCAATACAGGGCTACGAGCAGTACTTC
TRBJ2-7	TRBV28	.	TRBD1	CAGGTGKHEQYF	TGTGCCGGGGGGACAGGGAAACACGAGCAGTACTTC
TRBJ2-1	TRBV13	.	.	CASSTNGGDEQFF	TGTGCCAGCAGCACCAACGGAGGGGATGAGCAGTTCTTC
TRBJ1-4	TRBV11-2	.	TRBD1	CASSSTGGNGKLFF	TGTGCCAGCAGCTCGACAGGGGGTAATGGAAAACTGTTTTTT
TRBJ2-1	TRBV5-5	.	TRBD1	CASSITGQGSYNEQFF	TGTGCCAGCAGCATAACGGGACAGGGTTCCTACAATGAGCAGTTCTTC